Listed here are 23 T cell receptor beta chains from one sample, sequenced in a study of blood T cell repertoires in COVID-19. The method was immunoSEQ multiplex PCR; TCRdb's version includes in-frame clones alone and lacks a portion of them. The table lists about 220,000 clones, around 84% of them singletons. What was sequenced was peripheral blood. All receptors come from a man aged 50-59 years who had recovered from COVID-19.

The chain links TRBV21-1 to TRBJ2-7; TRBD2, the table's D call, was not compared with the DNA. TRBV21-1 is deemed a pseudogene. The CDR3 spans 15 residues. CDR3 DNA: TGTGCCAGCAGCAAAGCAACGGGGGAGTCGGGCGAGCAGTACTTC. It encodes CASSKATGESGEQYF.

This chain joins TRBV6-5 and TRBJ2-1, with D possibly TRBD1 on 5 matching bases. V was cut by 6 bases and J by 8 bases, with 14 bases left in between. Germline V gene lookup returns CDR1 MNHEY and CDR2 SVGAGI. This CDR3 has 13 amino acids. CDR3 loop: CASRPDSAHEQFF. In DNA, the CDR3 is TGTGCCAGCAGACCTGACAGTGCCCATGAGCAGTTCTTC.

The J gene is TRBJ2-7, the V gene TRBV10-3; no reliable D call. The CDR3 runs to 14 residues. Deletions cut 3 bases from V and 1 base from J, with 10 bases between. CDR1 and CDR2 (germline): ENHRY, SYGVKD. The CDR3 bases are TGTGCCATCAGTGACGAGGCCCGGTCCTACGAGCAGTACTTC. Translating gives CAISDEARSYEQYF.

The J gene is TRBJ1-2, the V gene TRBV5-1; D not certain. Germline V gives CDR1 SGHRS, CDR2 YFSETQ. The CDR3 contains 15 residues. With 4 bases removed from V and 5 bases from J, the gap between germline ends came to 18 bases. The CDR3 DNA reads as TGCGCCAGCAGCCCCCAAGAGTTCGATCCGTATGGCTACACCTTC. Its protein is CASSPQEFDPYGYTF.

The CDR3 DNA reads TGTGCCAGCAGCTTTGGACAGGGGCGGACCTCATTTGAAGCTTTCTTT. Protein: CASSFGQGRTSFEAFF. The chain employs TRBV7-2 and TRBJ1-1; 9 nucleotides align to TRBD1. The CDR3 contains 16 residues. Germline-derived CDR1 and CDR2 are SGHTA and FQGNSA. V gave up 3 bases and J gave up 7 bases; unmatched junction bases: 12.

CDR3 protein: CASRLAGAIVEQYF. Here the CDR3 DNA reads TGTGCCAGCAGACTAGCGGGAGCCATAGTCGAGCAGTACTTC. The chain uses TRBV6-5 and TRBJ2-7; 11 nucleotides agree with TRBD2. Germline V gene lookup returns CDR1 MNHEY and CDR2 SVGAGI. After removal of 6 bases from V and 6 bases from J, the junction contained 7 bases not matched to a gene. There are 14 residues in the CDR3.

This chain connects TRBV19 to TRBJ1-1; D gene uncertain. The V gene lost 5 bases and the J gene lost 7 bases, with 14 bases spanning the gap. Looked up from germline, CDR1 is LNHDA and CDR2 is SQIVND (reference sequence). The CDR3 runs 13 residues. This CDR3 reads CASSSPLTDEAFF. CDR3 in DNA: TGTGCCAGTAGTTCCCCCCTTACAGATGAAGCTTTCTTT.

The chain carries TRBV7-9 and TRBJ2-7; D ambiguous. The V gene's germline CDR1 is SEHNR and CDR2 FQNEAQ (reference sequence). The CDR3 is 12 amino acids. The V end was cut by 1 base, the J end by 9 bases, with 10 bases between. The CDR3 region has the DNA TGTGCCAGCAGCTTAGTAAACGGGTGGCAGTACTTC. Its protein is CASSLVNGWQYF.

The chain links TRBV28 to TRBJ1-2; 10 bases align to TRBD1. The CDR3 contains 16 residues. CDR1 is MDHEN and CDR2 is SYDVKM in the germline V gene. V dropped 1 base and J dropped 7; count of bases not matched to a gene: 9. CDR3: CASSLYRTGGVSGYTF. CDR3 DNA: TGTGCCAGCAGTTTATACAGGACAGGGGGAGTGAGTGGCTACACCTTC.

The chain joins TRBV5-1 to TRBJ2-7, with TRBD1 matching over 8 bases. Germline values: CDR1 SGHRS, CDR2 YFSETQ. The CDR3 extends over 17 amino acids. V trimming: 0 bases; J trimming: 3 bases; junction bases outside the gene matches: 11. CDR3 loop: CASSLAIFPGGGYEQYF. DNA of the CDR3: TGCGCCAGCAGCTTGGCCATTTTTCCAGGGGGCGGCTACGAGCAGTACTTC.

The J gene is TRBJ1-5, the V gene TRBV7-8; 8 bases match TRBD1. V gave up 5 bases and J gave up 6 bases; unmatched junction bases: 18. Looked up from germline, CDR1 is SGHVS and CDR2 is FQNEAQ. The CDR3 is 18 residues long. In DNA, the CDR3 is TGTGCCAGCAGCGCTCGGGACAGGTGGTGGGGGGAGACTCAGCCCCAGCATTTT. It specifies CASSARDRWWGETQPQHF. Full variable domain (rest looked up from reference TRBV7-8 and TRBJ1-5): GAGVSQSPRYKVAKRGQDVALRCDPISGHVSLFWYQQALGQGPEFLTYFQNEAQLDKSGLPSDRFFAERPEGSVSTLKIQRTQQEDSAVYLCASSARDRWWGETQPQHFGDGTRLSIL.

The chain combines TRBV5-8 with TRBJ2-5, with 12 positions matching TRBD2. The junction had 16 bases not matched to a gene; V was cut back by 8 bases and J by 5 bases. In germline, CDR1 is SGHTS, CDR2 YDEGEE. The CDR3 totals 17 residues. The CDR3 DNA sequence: TGTGCCAGTCTCGGACTAGCGGGACTCAGGGGGCTGGAGACCCAGTACTTC. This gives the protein CASLGLAGLRGLETQYF.

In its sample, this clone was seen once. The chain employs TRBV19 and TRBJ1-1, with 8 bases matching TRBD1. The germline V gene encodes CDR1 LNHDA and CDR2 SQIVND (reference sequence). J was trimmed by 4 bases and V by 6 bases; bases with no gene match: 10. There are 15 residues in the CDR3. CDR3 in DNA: TGTGCCAGTAGCGCACCCCGGGACAGGACCACTGAAGCTTTCTTT. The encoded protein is CASSAPRDRTTEAFF.

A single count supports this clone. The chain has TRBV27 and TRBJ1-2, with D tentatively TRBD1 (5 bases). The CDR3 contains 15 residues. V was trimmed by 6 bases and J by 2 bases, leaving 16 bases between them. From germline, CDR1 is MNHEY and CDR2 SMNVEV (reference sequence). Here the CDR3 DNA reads TGTGCCAGCAGCTCTATAGGCAGGGCGAACTATGGCTACACCTTC. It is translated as CASSSIGRANYGYTF.

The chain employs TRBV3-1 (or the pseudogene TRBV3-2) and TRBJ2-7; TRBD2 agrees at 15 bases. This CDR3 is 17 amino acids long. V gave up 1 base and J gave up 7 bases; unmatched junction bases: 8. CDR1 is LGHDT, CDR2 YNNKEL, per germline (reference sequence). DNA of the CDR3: TGTGCCAGCAGCCAAGGTGGACTAGCGGGAGGGCCGAGGGAGCAGTACTTC. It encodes CASSQGGLAGGPREQYF.

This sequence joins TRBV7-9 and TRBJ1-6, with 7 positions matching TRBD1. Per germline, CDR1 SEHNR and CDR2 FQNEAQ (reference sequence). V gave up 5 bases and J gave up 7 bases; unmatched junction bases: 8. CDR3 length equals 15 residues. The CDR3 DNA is TGTGCCAGCAGCCCCGCCGGGACAGAGAATTCACCCCTCCACTTT. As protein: CASSPAGTENSPLHF.

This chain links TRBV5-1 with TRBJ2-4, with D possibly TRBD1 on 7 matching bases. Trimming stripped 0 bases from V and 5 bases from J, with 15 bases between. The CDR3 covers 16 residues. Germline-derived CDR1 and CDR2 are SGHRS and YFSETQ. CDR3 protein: CASSLAAGRGENIQYF. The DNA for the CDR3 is TGCGCCAGCAGCTTGGCGGCGGGCAGGGGGGAAAACATTCAGTACTTC.

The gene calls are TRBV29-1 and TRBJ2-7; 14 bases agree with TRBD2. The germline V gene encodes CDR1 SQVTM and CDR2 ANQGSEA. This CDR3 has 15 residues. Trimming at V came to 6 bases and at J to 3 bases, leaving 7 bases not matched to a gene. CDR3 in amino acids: CSVQTGLAGVYEQYF. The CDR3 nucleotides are TGCAGCGTACAAACGGGACTAGCGGGAGTCTACGAGCAGTACTTC.

In DNA form, the CDR3 reads TGTGCCAGTAGTACCCGGACAGGGGGCCACGAGCAGTACTTC. Amino acids: CASSTRTGGHEQYF. The rearrangement uses TRBV19 and TRBJ2-7, with 11 bases lining up with TRBD1. Looked up from germline, CDR1 is LNHDA and CDR2 is SQIVND (reference sequence). The CDR3 contains 14 residues. V shed 4 bases, J shed 5 bases, and the junction held 4 bases outside the gene matches.

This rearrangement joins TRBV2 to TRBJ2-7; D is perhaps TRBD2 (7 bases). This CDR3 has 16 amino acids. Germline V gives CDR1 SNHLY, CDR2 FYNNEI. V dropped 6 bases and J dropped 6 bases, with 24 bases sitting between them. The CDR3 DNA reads TGTGCCAGCAGCAAAAGGGTCGCGGGGGCGCACGTCGAGCAGTACTTC. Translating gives CASSKRVAGAHVEQYF.

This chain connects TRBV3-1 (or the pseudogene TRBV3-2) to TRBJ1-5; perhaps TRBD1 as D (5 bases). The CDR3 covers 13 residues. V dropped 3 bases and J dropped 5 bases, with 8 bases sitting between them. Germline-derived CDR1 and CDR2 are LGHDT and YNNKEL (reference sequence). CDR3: CASSHLGDQPQHF. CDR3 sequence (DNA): TGTGCCAGCAGCCATCTAGGGGATCAGCCCCAGCATTTT.

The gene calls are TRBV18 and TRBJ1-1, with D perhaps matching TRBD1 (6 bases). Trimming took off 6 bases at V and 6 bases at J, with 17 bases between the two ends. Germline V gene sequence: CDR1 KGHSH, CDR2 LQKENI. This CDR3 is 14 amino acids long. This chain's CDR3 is CASSPKPRGAEAFF. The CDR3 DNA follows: TGTGCCAGCTCTCCTAAACCCAGGGGAGCTGAAGCTTTCTTT.

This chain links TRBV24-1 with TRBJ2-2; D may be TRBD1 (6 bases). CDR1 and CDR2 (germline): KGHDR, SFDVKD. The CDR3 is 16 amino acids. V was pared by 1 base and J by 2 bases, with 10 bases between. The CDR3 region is CATSDLWDTNTGELFF. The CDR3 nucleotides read TGTGCCACCAGTGATTTATGGGACACCAACACCGGGGAGCTGTTTTTT.